This T cell receptor beta chain was obtained from a study of blood T cell repertoires in COVID-19. Assay used: immunoSEQ multiplex PCR; TCRdb lists only in-frame clones, some missing. Of tens of thousands of clones in the sample, roughly four fifths were seen once. CDR1 is MNHEY, CDR2 SVGAGI, per germline. Between the trimmed V and J ends, which lost 6 bases and 1 base, there was a span of 12 bases. CDR3 length: 14 residues. The specimen sequenced was peripheral blood. The sequence came from a woman aged 55 to 70 with acute or convalescent COVID-19. The chain has TRBV6-5 and TRBJ1-1; D uncertain. Written as DNA, the CDR3 is TGTGCCAGCAGCGGAGGACCGAAGAACACTGAAGCTTTCTTT. It encodes CASSGGPKNTEAFF.